The subject of this entry is one T cell receptor (beta chain). Its specificity is not known. This entry belongs to a study of T cell responses to AZD1222 COVID-19 vaccine. Findings and caveats of the study: The donor group comprised mostly white British people and more females; the analysis possibly underestimated clonal diversity.

Germline values: CDR1 LGHDT, CDR2 YNNKEL (reference sequence). V was cut by 0 bases and J by 2 bases, with 16 bases left in between. There are 17 residues in the CDR3. Profiled with immunoSEQ multiplex PCR; TCRdb holds only in-frame clones, not every one. This sample carries about 49,000 clones, approximately 80% of them seen once, and the ten largest clones take 20%. Material: peripheral blood, obtained on day 0 of MenACWY control vaccination. The sequence was obtained from an adult in good health. This chain links TRBV3-1 (or the pseudogene TRBV3-2) with TRBJ1-1, with D unresolved. For the CDR3, the DNA is TGTGCCAGCAGCCAAGATGCGTGGTACAGAAGAAACACTGAAGCTTTCTTT. It encodes CASSQDAWYRRNTEAFF.